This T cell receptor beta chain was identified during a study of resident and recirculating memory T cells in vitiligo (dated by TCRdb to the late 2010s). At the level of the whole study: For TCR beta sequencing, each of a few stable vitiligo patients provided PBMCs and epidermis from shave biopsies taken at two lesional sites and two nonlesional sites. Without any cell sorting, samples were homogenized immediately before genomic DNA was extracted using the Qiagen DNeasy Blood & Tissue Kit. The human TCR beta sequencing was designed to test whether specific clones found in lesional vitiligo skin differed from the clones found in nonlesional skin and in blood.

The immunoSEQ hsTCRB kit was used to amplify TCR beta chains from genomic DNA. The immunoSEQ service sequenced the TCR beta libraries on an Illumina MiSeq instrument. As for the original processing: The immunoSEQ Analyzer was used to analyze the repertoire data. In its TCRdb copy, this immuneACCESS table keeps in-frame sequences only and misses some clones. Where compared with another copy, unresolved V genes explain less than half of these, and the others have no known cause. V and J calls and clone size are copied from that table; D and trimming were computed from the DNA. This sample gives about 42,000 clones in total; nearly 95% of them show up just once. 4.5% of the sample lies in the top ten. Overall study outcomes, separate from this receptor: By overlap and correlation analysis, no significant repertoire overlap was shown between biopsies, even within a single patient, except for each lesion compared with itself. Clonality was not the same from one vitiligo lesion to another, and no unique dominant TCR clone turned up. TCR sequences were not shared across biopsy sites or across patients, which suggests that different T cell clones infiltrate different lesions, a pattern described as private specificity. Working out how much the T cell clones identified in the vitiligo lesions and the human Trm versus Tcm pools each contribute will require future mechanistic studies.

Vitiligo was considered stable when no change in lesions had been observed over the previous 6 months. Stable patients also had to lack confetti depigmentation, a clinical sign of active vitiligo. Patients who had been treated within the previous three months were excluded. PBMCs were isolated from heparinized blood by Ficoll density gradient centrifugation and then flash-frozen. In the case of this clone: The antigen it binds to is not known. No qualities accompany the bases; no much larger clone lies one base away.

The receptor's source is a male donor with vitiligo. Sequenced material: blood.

In nucleotides, the sequence is TGTGCCAGCAGCGCCCGGGGACTAGGTGGCGAGCAGTACTTC. Its coded protein is CASSARGLGGEQYF. Recombination linked TRBV9 to TRBJ2-7; TRBD2 aligns with 8 central bases. The CDR3 runs 14 amino acids, cysteine and phenylalanine included. Of all the DNA, just the CDR3 is kept, 42 bases in frame from base 1. After removal of 3 bases from V and 6 bases from J, the junction retains 8 bases not matched to a gene. CDR1 and CDR2 are drawn from the germline V gene: SGDLS, YYNGEE.